This note documents a single TCR beta chain sequence. The antigen it binds to is not known. Per-base quality was not reported, and no clone a single base away is much larger than it. The sample belongs to a study of T-cell reconstitution after alpha-beta-depleted transplantation in children (dated by TCRdb to the mid-2010s). Regarding the complete study: The study quantitatively tracked T-cell immune reconstitution after TCRalphabeta/CD19-depleted allogeneic hematopoietic cell transplantation in children using TCR repertoire profiling. General study outcomes and caveats: In some patients, the high TCRbeta diversity seen at day 60 was put down to recipient T cells and intrathymic progenitors that had survived conditioning. About two months after transplant, the apparently early recovery of alphabetaT-cell counts reportedly depended on just several hundred clones that had expanded rapidly and came from non-depleted graft cells. The frequencies of hyperexpanded clones fell over the following months, and after one year, T-cell counts and TCRbeta diversity were mostly attributed to newly produced T cells.

The treatment or condition tag for this specimen amounts to: allogeneic hematopoietic cell transplantation with graft depleted of TCRalphabeta T cells and CD19 B cells. The transplant recipients were children given TCRalphabeta/CD19-depleted allogeneic hematopoietic cell grafts. Clipping removes 4 bases from V and 0 bases from J, with 11 as the unmatched junction base count. Its CDR3 holds 16 amino acids, cysteine through phenylalanine. Just CDR3 DNA is preserved here, 48 bases in frame from base 1. Reading the germline V gene gives CDR1 SQVTM and CDR2 ANQGSEA. The library was obtained by PCR. Sequencing took place on an Illumina HiSeq 2500. TCR libraries were prepared with molecular barcoding, using unique molecular identifiers to normalize TCRbeta repertoire quantification. Clones were called with MiXCR by TCRdb after fastp trimmed the public reads at Q25, and only in-frame beta chains were retained. For every CDR3 protein sequence, its rows merge into one entry that carries the most common genes and DNA. The table for this sample lists hundreds of thousands of distinct CDR3 sequences; under 30% of them were counted only once. The biggest ten clones account for around 4.8% of the sample.

The sequence is built from TRBV29-1 and TRBJ2-7; the central 8 bases match TRBD1. Sequences were derived from PBMCs, mostly from graft donor cells, sampled 360 days after TCRalphabeta/CD19-depleted stem cell transplant. The receptor comes from a female patient aged 2-15 years who had a stem cell transplant for congenital amegakaryocytic thrombocytopenia, so the T cells may come from the graft donor. The DNA sequence reads TGCAGCGTTGTCCCGCAGGGGGCATCCCGCTCCTACGAGCAGTACTTC. This is translated as CSVVPQGASRSYEQYF.